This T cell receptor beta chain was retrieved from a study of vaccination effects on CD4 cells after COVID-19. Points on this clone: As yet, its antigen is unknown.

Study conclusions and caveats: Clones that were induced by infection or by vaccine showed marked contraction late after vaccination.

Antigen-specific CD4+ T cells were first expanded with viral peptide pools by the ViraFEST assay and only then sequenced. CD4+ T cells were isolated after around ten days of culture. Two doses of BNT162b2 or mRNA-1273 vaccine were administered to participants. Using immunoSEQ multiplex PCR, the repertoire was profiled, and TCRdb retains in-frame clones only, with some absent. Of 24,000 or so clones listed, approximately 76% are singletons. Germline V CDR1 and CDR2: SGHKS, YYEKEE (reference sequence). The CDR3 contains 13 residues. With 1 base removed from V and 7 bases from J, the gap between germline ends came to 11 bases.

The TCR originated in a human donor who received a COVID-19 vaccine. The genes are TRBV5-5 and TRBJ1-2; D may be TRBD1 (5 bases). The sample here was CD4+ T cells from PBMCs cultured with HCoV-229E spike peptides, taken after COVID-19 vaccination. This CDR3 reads CASSLLSGSGYTF. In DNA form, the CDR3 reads TGTGCCAGCAGCTTGCTGTCAGGGTCTGGCTACACCTTC.